This T cell receptor (beta chain) was recorded in a study of T cells in Graves' hyperthyroidism and ophthalmopathy. The CDR3 totals 11 residues. Trimming took 1 base from V and 11 from J, leaving 8 bases between them. Exclusion criteria comprised uncontrolled infection, other autoimmune disease, pregnancy or lactation. This clonotype showed up many times. TCR beta CDR3 regions were amplified from RNA. With the HTBI primer set, the TCR CDR3 went through a first round of RT-PCR. TCRdb re-called the multiplex PCR reads through MiXCR, storing one row per CDR3 protein. The table includes approximately 430,000 distinct CDR3 sequences, around 16% detected once.

The rearrangement links TRBV12-3 or TRBV12-4 to TRBJ1-1; D gene unclear. The sample comprised blood. The receptor's source is a woman between 18 and 29 years old with Graves' hyperthyroidism. CDR3 nucleotide sequence: TGTGCCAGCAGTTTAGTGGGTTGGGCTTTCTTT. Its protein product is CASSLVGWAFF.